This T cell receptor beta chain was identified during a study of shared clonotypes between healthy human individuals. As for the study in general: Per donor, CD8 memory used one plate, CD8 naive used two, CD4 memory used three and CD4 naive used three. General study results and limits: Donors were few, which limited the genetic and exposure-history diversity represented.

The length of the CDR3 is 16 residues. The naive CD8 population came from CD45RO-negative cells selected for CCR7, without terminally differentiated effector memory CD45RA+ cells. As regards this clone: Its antigen is unknown.

Using immunoSEQ multiplex PCR, the repertoire was profiled, and TCRdb retains in-frame clones only, with some absent. The data contain millions of clones, approximately 94% of them seen just once; the ten biggest clones take up 1% to 1.3%. The sequenced material came from naive CD8+ T cells sorted from blood. The chain joins TRBV21-1 to TRBJ2-7; the table's D call TRBD1 went unverified against the DNA. TRBV21-1 is noted as a pseudogene. The sequence derives from a man between 18 and 29 years old in good health. DNA for the CDR3: TGTGCCAGCGGTACTACCAAGAGGGGGAGACCCTACGAGCAGTACTTC. This codes for CASGTTKRGRPYEQYF.